This TCR beta chain was identified during a study of STAT5B mutations in CD4+ large granular lymphocyte leukemia. Study as a whole: Among healthy donors, a particular HLA allele went with more CDR3 'QG' motifs. Study conclusions and caveats: Higher CD4+ than CD8+ T-LGLL clonality might reflect small sample size. 8/27 top patient clones versus 2/35 control clones were TRBV06-family.

In germline, CDR1 is SGHDT, CDR2 YYEEEE. The CDR3 sequence is 11 residues long. The V end was cut by 2 bases, the J end by 1 base, with 0 bases between. As to this clone: The antigen remains unidentified.

Generated by immunoSEQ multiplex PCR, the TCRdb table keeps only in-frame clones and is missing some. The sample consists of about 30,000 clones, 76% of them appearing once. The rearrangement joins TRBV5-6 to TRBJ2-5; D is unclear. The sample was CD4+ T cells from blood buffy coats. The source is a human donor in good health. CDR3 in DNA: TGTGCCAGCAGCTTCCAAGAGACCCAGTACTTC. This sequence encodes CASSFQETQYF.